These 20 T cell receptor beta chains were sequenced from one sample in a study of blood T cell repertoires in COVID-19. Repertoires were generated with immunoSEQ multiplex PCR, while TCRdb's copy carries only in-frame clones and drops some. The table lists around 130,000 clones, about 80% of them singletons. Sequenced input: peripheral blood. Every receptor here comes from a woman between 50 and 59 years old with acute or convalescent COVID-19.

The chain joins TRBV30 to TRBJ2-3, with TRBD1 matching over 10 bases. V lost 0 bases, J lost 2 bases, and 2 bases stayed unmatched. Germline assignment: CDR1 GTSNPN and CDR2 SVGIG (reference sequence). CDR3 length: 15 residues. CDR3 nucleotides: TGTGCCTGGAGTGTGGGACAGGGGAACACAGATACGCAGTATTTT. It yields the protein CAWSVGQGNTDTQYF. The whole variable domain, remainder taken from reference TRBV30 and TRBJ2-3, is SQTIHQWPATLVQPVGSPLSLECTVEGTSNPNLYWYRQAAGRGLQLLFYSVGIGQISSEVPQNLSASRPQDRQFILSSKKLLLSDSGFYLCAWSVGQGNTDTQYFGPGTRLTVL.

The V and J genes are TRBV12-5 and TRBJ1-4; maybe TRBD1 (5 bases). Trimming shortened V by 2 bases and J by 0 bases, and 16 bases separated the two germline ends. Germline CDR1 is LGHNT and CDR2 is FRNRAP. This CDR3 has 18 residues. CDR3 sequence (DNA): TGTGCTAGTGGTTTGCAAACGGGGGGACTTGCAACTAATGAAAAACTGTTTTTT. Its translation is CASGLQTGGLATNEKLFF.

This chain uses TRBV6-2 or TRBV6-3 with TRBJ2-7, with D perhaps matching TRBD2 (9 bases). The CDR3 loop spans 18 amino acids. The germline gives CDR1 MNHEY, CDR2 SVGEGT. Trimming shortened V by 2 bases and J by 3 bases, and 23 bases separated the two germline ends. CDR3 amino acids: CASSYIFAGGTGFYEQYF. The CDR3 DNA reads TGTGCCAGCAGTTACATTTTCGCGGGGGGGACAGGATTCTACGAGCAGTACTTC.

V gene TRBV5-1 combines with J gene TRBJ2-7; tentative D call: TRBD1 (5 bases). V shed 0 bases and J shed 1 base, with 11 bases lying between them. The CDR3 has 15 amino acids. The germline CDR1 and CDR2 sequences are SGHRS and YFSETQ. CDR3 region: CASSLDLSGSYEQYF. The CDR3 coding sequence is TGCGCCAGCAGCTTGGATCTCTCAGGGTCCTACGAGCAGTACTTC. Drawing the rest from reference TRBV5-1 and TRBJ2-7, the complete variable domain is KAGVTQTPRYLIKTRGQQVTLSCSPISGHRSVSWYQQTPGQGLQFLFEYFSETQRNKGNFPGRFSGRQFSNSRSEMNVSTLELGDSALYLCASSLDLSGSYEQYFGPGTRLTVT.

The genes are TRBV27 and TRBJ2-3; 13 bases align to TRBD2. The CDR3 length is 15 residues. From germline, CDR1 is MNHEY and CDR2 SMNVEV (reference sequence). V gave up 5 bases and J gave up 8 bases; unmatched junction bases: 7. CDR3 nucleotide sequence: TGTGCCAGCAGTGCGACTAGCGGGGGGCCTGGTACGCAGTATTTT. This sequence encodes CASSATSGGPGTQYF.

This clone was observed a handful of times. V gene TRBV3-1 (or the pseudogene TRBV3-2) combines with J gene TRBJ1-1, with 12 nucleotides matching TRBD1. The length of the CDR3 is 14 residues. Trimming at V came to 4 bases and at J to 11 bases, leaving 8 bases not matched to a gene. Germline V CDR1 and CDR2: LGHDT, YNNKEL (reference sequence). The DNA for the CDR3 is TGTGCCAGCAGCCTTACGGGACAGGGGGCCTTTGCTTTCTTT. It codes for CASSLTGQGAFAFF.

This clone was detected a few times. The chain uses TRBV11-3 and TRBJ2-2; D may be TRBD1 (7 bases). Trimming pared 4 bases from V and 5 bases from J, leaving 14 bases between. This CDR3 has 15 amino acids. The germline V gene has CDR1 SGHNT and CDR2 YENEEA. This chain's CDR3 is CASSSSGGGTGELFF. CDR3 sequence (DNA): TGTGCCAGCAGCTCCTCAGGGGGAGGAACCGGGGAGCTGTTTTTT.

This clone has a single count. This chain connects TRBV11-2 to TRBJ2-7; D uncertain. The ends were cut back, 3 bases at V and 0 bases at J, with 9 bases in the middle. The CDR3 spans 14 residues. CDR1 is SGHAT and CDR2 is FQNNGV in the germline V gene. The CDR3 nucleotides read TGTGCCAGCAGCTTCGACATTAGCTCCTACGAGCAGTACTTC. It encodes CASSFDISSYEQYF. The variable domain in full, with the rest retrieved from reference TRBV11-2 and TRBJ2-7, is EAGVAQSPRYKIIEKRQSVAFWCNPISGHATLYWYQQILGQGPKLLIQFQNNGVVDDSQLPKDRFSAERLKGVDSTLKIQPAKLEDSAVYLCASSFDISSYEQYFGPGTRLTVT.

This clone occurred a few times. This chain links TRBV6-1 with TRBJ2-2; 7 nucleotides agree with TRBD2. This CDR3 region has 18 residues. J was trimmed by 2 bases and V by 4 bases; bases with no gene match: 13. Germline assignment: CDR1 MNHNS and CDR2 SASEGT. The CDR3 region is CASSAGGRSGVNTGELFF. The CDR3 coding sequence is TGTGCCAGCAGTGCTGGGGGTAGGAGCGGGGTTAACACCGGGGAGCTGTTTTTT.

This chain uses TRBV9 with TRBJ2-2; D ambiguous. Trimming removed 0 bases at V and 8 bases at J, with 8 bases between. The CDR3 spans 13 residues. Looked up from germline, CDR1 is SGDLS and CDR2 is YYNGEE. CDR3: CASSVGGIGELFF. In DNA form, the CDR3 reads TGTGCCAGCAGCGTAGGCGGCATTGGGGAGCTGTTTTTT. The full variable domain, completed using reference TRBV9 and TRBJ2-2, is DSGVTQTPKHLITATGQRVTLRCSPRSGDLSVYWYQQSLDQGLQFLIQYYNGEERAKGNILERFSAQQFPDLHSELNLSSLELGDSALYFCASSVGGIGELFFGEGSRLTVL.

CDR3 loop: CASSVDRGFYEQYF. DNA for the CDR3: TGTGCCAGCAGTGTTGACAGGGGGTTCTACGAGCAGTACTTC. This rearrangement joins TRBV2 to TRBJ2-7; 9 nucleotides match TRBD1. Germline V gene data show CDR1 as SNHLY and CDR2 as FYNNEI. V lost 4 bases and J lost 3; bases outside the gene matches: 4. The CDR3 is made up of 14 amino acids. Full variable domain (missing parts from reference TRBV2 and TRBJ2-7): EPEVTQTPSHQVTQMGQEVILRCVPISNHLYFYWYRQILGQKVEFLVSFYNNEISEKSEIFDDQFSVERPDGSNFTLKIRSTKLEDSAMYFCASSVDRGFYEQYFGPGTRLTVT.

The gene calls are TRBV19 and TRBJ1-5; 8 bases match TRBD1. V dropped 4 bases and J dropped 0; count of bases not matched to a gene: 14. The V gene's germline CDR1 is LNHDA and CDR2 SQIVND (reference sequence). The CDR3 loop spans 19 amino acids. The CDR3 DNA reads as TGTGCCAGTAGTACCGCGCAGGGGGCCCTCGGACATAGCAATCAGCCCCAGCATTTT. Protein sequence: CASSTAQGALGHSNQPQHF.

The gene calls are TRBV10-2 and TRBJ1-1; D ambiguous. In germline, CDR1 is WSHSY, CDR2 SAAADI. The CDR3 is 13 residues long. Trimming took 3 bases from V and 1 from J, leaving 6 bases between them. This chain's CDR3 is CASSETPNTEAFF. Here the CDR3 DNA reads TGCGCCAGCAGTGAAACACCGAACACTGAAGCTTTCTTT.

V gene TRBV19 combines with J gene TRBJ1-1; 7 bases align to TRBD1. Unmatched junction bases numbered 7, after V lost 3 bases and J lost 12 bases. CDR3 length: 12 residues. CDR1 LNHDA and CDR2 SQIVND come from the germline V gene (reference sequence). For the CDR3, the DNA is TGTGCCAGTAGTATTCTACAGGGGAAGACTTTCTTT. Protein: CASSILQGKTFF.

CDR3 loop: CASSPDRERGYTF. The CDR3 nucleotides read TGTGCCAGCAGCCCCGACAGGGAGCGGGGCTACACCTTC. This chain uses TRBV4-2 with TRBJ1-2, with 7 nucleotides matching TRBD1. Germline values: CDR1 LGHNA, CDR2 YNFKEQ. This CDR3 is built from 13 residues. V lost 4 bases and J lost 8; bases outside the gene matches: 7.

The chain links TRBV30 to TRBJ1-1, with D unresolved. In germline, CDR1 is GTSNPN, CDR2 SVGIG (reference sequence). CDR3 size: 11 residues. Between the trimmed V and J ends, which lost 3 bases and 7 bases, there was a span of 9 bases. The DNA for the CDR3 is TGTGCCTGGAGGACAACTTATGAAGCTTTCTTT. Translated, it gives CAWRTTYEAFF. The whole variable domain, remainder taken from reference TRBV30 and TRBJ1-1, is SQTIHQWPATLVQPVGSPLSLECTVEGTSNPNLYWYRQAAGRGLQLLFYSVGIGQISSEVPQNLSASRPQDRQFILSSKKLLLSDSGFYLCAWRTTYEAFFGQGTRLTVV.

The chain has TRBV24-1 and TRBJ2-1; 7 bases are shared with TRBD2. Germline CDR1 KGHDR, CDR2 SFDVKD. V gave up 7 bases and J gave up 6 bases; unmatched junction bases: 2. This CDR3 is 12 amino acids long. The CDR3 is CATRGGSNEQFF. Here the CDR3 DNA reads TGTGCCACCAGGGGGGGGAGCAATGAGCAGTTCTTC.

The J gene is TRBJ1-5, the V gene TRBV30, with TRBD1 matching over 8 bases. Trimming at V came to 3 bases and at J to 2 bases, leaving 6 bases not matched to a gene. The CDR3 runs to 15 residues. Germline CDR1 and CDR2: GTSNPN and SVGIG (reference sequence). In DNA form, the CDR3 reads TGTGCCTGGAGAGCAGCGACAGGGGGCAATCAGCCCCAGCATTTT. Translation gives CAWRAATGGNQPQHF.

This clone was seen a handful of times. This sequence joins TRBV7-4 and TRBJ2-7, with D possibly matching TRBD2 (6 bases). Germline V gene data show CDR1 as SGHVT and CDR2 as SQSDAQ. This CDR3 region has 19 residues. V was cut by 3 bases and J by 3 bases, with 27 bases left in between. Here the CDR3 DNA reads TGTGCCAGCAGCTTCCGTCCGGGACTCCTTAGAGGAGGTGGCTACGAGCAGTACTTC. This codes for CASSFRPGLLRGGGYEQYF. The full variable domain, in which reference TRBV7-4 and TRBJ2-7 provide the parts outside the CDR3, is GAGVSQSPRYKVAKRGRDVALRCDSISGHVTLYWYRQTLGQGSEVLTYSQSDAQRDKSGRPSGRFSAERPERSVSTLKIQRTEQGDSAVYLCASSFRPGLLRGGGYEQYFGPGTRLTVT.

The gene calls are TRBV7-8 and TRBJ2-3; TRBD1 aligns across 7 bases. Germline CDR1 SGHVS, CDR2 FQNEAQ. CDR3 length equals 15 residues. V trimming: 1 base; J trimming: 4 bases; junction bases outside the gene matches: 5. CDR3 region: CASSLDRGFSDTQYF. For the CDR3, the DNA is TGTGCCAGCAGCTTAGACAGGGGTTTTTCAGATACGCAGTATTTT.